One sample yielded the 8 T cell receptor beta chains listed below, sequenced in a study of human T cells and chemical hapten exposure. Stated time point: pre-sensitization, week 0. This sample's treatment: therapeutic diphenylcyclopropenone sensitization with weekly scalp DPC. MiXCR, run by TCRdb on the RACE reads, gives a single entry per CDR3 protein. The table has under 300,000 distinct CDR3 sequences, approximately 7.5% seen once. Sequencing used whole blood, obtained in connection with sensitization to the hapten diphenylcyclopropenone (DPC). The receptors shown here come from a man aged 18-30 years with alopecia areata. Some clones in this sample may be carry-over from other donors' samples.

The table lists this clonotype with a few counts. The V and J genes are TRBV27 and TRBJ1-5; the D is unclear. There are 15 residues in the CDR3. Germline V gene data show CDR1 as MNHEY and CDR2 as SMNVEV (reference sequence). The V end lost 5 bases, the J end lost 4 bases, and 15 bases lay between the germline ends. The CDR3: CASSSKFPSNQPQHF. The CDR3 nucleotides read TGTGCCAGCAGTAGTAAATTTCCTTCTAATCAGCCCCAGCATTTT.

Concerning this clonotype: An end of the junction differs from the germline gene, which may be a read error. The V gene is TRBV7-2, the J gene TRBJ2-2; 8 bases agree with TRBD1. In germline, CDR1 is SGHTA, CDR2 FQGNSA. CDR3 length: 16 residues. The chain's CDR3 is CAGSQRTGTNTGELFF. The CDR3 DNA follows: TGTGCCGGCAGCCAGAGGACAGGGACGAACACCGGGGAGCTGTTTTTT.

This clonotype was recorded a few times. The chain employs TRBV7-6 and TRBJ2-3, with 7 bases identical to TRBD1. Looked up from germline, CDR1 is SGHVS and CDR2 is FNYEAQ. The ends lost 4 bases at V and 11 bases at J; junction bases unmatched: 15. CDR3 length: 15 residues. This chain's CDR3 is CASSSPGTEEYMQYF. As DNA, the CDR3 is TGTGCCAGCAGCTCCCCCGGGACAGAGGAGTATATGCAGTATTTT.

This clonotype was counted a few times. CDR3 sequence: CASMGLTTGSGTEAFF. CDR3 bases: TGTGCCAGCATGGGACTTACGACGGGCTCTGGCACTGAAGCTTTCTTT. The rearrangement joins TRBV7-8 to TRBJ1-1; possible D gene TRBD1, 5 bases. The CDR3 totals 16 residues. Per the germline V gene, CDR1 is SGHVS and CDR2 is FQNEAQ. V gave up 7 bases and J gave up 4 bases, with 22 bases separating them.

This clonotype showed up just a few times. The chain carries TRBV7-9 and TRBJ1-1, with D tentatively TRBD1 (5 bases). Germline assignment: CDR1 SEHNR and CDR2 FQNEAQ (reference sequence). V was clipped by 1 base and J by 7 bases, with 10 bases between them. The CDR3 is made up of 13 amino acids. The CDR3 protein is CASSLVRDLEAFF. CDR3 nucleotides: TGTGCCAGCAGCTTAGTCCGGGACCTTGAAGCTTTCTTT.

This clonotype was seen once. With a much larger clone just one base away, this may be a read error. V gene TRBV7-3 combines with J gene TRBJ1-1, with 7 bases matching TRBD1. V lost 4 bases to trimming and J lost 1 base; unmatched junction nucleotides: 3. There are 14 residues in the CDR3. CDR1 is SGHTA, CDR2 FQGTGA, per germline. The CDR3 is CASSSGQRNTEAFF. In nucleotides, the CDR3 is TGTGCCAGCAGCTCGGGACAGAGGAACACTGAAGCTTTCTTT.

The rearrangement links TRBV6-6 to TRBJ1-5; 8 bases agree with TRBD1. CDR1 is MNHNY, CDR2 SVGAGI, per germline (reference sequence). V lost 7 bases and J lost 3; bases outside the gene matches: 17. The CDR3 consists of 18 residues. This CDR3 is CASTMEWNLDRDNQPQHF. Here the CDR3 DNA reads TGTGCCAGCACTATGGAATGGAACTTGGACAGGGACAATCAGCCCCAGCATTTT.

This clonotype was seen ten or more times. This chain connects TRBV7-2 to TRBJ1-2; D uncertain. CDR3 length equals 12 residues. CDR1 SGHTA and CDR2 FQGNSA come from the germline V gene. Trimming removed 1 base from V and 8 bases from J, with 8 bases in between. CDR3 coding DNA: TGTGCCAGCAGCTTAGTTTGGCGAGGCTACACCTTC. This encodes CASSLVWRGYTF. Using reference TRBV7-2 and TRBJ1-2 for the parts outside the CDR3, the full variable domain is GAGVSQSPSNKVTEKGKDVELRCDPISGHTALYWYRQSLGQGLEFLIYFQGNSAPDKSGLPSDRFSAERTGGSVSTLTIQRTQQEDSAVYLCASSLVWRGYTFGSGTRLTVV.